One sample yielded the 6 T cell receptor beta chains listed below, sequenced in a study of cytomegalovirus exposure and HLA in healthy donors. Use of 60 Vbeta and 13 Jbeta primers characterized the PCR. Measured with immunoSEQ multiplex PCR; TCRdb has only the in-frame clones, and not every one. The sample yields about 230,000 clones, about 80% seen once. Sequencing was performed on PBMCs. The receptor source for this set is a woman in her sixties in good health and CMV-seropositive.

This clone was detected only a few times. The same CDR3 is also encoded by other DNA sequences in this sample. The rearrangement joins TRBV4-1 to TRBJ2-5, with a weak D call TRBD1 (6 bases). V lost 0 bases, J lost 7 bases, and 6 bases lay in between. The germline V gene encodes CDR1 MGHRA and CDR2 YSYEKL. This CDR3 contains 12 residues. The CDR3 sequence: CASSQDRGTQYF. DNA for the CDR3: TGCGCCAGCAGCCAAGACAGGGGGACCCAGTACTTC.

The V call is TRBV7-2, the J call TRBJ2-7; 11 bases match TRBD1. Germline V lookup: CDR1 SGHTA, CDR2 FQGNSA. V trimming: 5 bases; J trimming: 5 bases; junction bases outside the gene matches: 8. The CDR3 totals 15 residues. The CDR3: CASSAGQGAFNEQYF. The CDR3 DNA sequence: TGTGCCAGCAGCGCCGGACAGGGGGCATTCAACGAGCAGTACTTC.

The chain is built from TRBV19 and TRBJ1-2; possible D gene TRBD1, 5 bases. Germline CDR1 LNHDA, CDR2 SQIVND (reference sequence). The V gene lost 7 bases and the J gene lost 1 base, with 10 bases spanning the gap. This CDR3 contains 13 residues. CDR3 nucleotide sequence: TGTGCCAGTATCTCAGGGATTAACTATGGCTACACCTTC. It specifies CASISGINYGYTF.

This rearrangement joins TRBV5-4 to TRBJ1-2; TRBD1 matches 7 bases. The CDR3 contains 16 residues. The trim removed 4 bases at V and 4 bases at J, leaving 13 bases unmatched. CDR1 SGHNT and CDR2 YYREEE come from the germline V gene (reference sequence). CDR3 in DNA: TGTGCCAGCAGCCGATCAACAGGGGCGACCATCTATGGCTACACCTTC. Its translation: CASSRSTGATIYGYTF.

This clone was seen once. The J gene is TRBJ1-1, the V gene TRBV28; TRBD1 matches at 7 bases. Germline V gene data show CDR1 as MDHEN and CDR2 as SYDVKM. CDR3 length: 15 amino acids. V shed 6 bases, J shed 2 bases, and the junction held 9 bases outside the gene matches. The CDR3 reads CASSRPGQLNTEAFF. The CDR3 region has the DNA TGTGCCAGCAGCCGACCGGGACAGCTAAACACTGAAGCTTTCTTT.

The CDR3: CASSESGTGNEKLFF. The CDR3 DNA reads as TGCGCCAGCAGTGAGTCTGGGACAGGGAACGAAAAACTGTTTTTT. The chain links TRBV10-2 to TRBJ1-4; 9 positions match TRBD1. This CDR3 comprises 15 residues. Trimming cost V 0 bases and J 8 bases; bases outside gene matches: 4. Germline V gene lookup returns CDR1 WSHSY and CDR2 SAAADI.